What follows is one T cell receptor beta chain and its context. A modified ARM-PCR protocol with three rounds of nested PCR amplified TCRbeta. TCRdb used MiXCR to reprocess the multiplex PCR reads, holding one entry per CDR3 protein. The sample contains around 200,000 distinct CDR3 sequences, 60% to 85% of which appear only once. This specimen belongs to a study of tumor and adjacent non-tumor tissue in lung cancer. For the study at large: There were around 11 adenocarcinoma, a couple of squamous cell carcinoma and 1 small cell lung cancer cases. The patients, roughly 10 men and 5 women, were about 30 to 76 with stage I to III disease.

RNA was extracted from bulk tissue without any cell sorting. Chemotherapy-naive patients with new lung cancer underwent thoracic surgery in China, August–November 2014. The V gene's germline CDR1 is LGHNA and CDR2 YSLEER. The CDR3 length is 16 residues. V is TRBV4-3 and J is TRBJ2-3; D may be TRBD2 (6 bases). The sample consisted of lung tumor tissue. This sequence was found in a man aged 55 to 70 with non-small cell lung cancer. The CDR3 sequence is CTKSQDRAGTTDTQYF. The CDR3 nucleotides are TGCACCAAGAGCCAAGATAGAGCGGGCACCACAGATACGCAGTATTTT.